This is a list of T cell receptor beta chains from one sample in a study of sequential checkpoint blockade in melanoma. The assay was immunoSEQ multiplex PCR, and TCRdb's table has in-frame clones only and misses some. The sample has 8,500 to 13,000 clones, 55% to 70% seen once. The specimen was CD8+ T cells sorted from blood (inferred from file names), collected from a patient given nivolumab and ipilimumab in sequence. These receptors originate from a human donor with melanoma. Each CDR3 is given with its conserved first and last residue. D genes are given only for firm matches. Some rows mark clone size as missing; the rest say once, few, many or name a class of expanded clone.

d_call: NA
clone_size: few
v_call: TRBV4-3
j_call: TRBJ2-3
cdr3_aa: CASSPSRFADTQYF
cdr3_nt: TGCGCCAGCAGCCCGTCTCGGTTCGCAGATACGCAGTATTTT

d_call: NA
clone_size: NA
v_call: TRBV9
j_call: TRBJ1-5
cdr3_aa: CASSVEGGPQHF
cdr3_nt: TGTGCCAGCAGCGTAGAGGGAGGTCCGCAGCATTTT

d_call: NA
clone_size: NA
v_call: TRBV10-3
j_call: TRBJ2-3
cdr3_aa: CAIRGGDTDTQYF
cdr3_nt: TGTGCCATCAGGGGTGGAGACACAGATACGCAGTATTTT

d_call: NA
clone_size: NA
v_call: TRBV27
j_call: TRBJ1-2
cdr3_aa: CASSPRWRASYGYTF
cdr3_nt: TGTGCCAGCAGTCCCCGGTGGAGGGCTTCCTATGGCTACACCTTC

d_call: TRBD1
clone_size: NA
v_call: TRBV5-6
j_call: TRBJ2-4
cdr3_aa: CASSSSGGAKNIQYF
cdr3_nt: TGTGCCAGCAGCAGCTCAGGGGGCGCCAAAAACATTCAGTACTTC

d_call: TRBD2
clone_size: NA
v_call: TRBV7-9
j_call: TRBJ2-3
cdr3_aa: CASSLASGGTDTQYF
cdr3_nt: TGTGCCAGCAGCCTAGCTAGCGGGGGCACAGATACGCAGTATTTT

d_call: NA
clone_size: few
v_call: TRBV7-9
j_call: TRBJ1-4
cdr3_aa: CASSLVGTGATNEKLFF
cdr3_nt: TGTGCCAGCAGCTTAGTCGGGACTGGGGCAACTAATGAAAAACTGTTTTTT

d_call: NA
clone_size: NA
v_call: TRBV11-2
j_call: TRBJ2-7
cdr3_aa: CASSRGTHGYEQYF
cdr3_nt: TGTGCCAGCAGCCGCGGGACCCATGGGTACGAGCAGTACTTC

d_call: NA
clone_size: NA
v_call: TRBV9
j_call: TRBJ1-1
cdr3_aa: CASSVGGTTLNTEAFF
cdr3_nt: TGTGCCAGCAGCGTAGGGGGGACTACCTTGAACACTGAAGCTTTCTTT

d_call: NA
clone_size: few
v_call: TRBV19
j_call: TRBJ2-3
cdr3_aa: CASTGGPAVDTQYF
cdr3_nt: TGTGCCAGTACCGGGGGACCCGCGGTAGATACGCAGTATTTT

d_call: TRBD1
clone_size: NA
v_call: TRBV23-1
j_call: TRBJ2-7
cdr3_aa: CASSQSFGQGAYEQYF
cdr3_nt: TGCGCCAGCAGTCAATCGTTCGGACAGGGTGCCTACGAGCAGTACTTC

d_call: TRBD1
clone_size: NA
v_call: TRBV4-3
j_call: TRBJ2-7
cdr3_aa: CASSQLYGQGSYEQYF
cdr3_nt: TGCGCCAGCAGCCAACTATACGGACAGGGATCCTACGAGCAGTACTTC

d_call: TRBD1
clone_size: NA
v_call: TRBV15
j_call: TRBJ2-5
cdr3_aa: CATSTPRTGIETQYF
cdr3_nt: TGTGCCACCAGCACTCCCCGGACAGGGATCGAGACCCAGTACTTC

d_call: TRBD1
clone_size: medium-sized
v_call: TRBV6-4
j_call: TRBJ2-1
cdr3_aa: CASSDSRTGGDEQFF
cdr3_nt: TGTGCCAGCAGTGACTCACGGACAGGGGGGGATGAGCAGTTCTTC

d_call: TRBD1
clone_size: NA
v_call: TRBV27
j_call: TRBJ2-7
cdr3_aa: CASSLVGAGGHEQYF
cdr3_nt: TGTGCCAGCAGTTTAGTCGGGGCAGGGGGCCACGAGCAGTACTTC

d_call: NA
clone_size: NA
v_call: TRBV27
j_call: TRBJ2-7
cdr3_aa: CASSLVGAAYEQYF
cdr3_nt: TGTGCCAGCAGTTTAGTAGGGGCTGCATACGAGCAGTACTTC

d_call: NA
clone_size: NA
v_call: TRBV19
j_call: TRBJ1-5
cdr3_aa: CASTPGHGYNQPQHF
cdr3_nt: TGTGCCAGTACTCCAGGACACGGATACAATCAGCCCCAGCATTTT

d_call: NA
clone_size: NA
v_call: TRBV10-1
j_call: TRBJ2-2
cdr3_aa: CARMGKGFANTGELFF
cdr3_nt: TGCGCCAGGATGGGGAAGGGGTTCGCGAACACCGGGGAGCTGTTTTTT

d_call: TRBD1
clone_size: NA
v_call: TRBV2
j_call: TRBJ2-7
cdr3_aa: CASSRPWTGTYEQYF
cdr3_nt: TGTGCCAGCAGCCGACCCTGGACAGGGACGTACGAGCAGTACTTC

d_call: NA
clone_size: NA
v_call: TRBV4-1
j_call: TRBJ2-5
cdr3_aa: CASGFPGETQYF
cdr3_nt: TGCGCCAGCGGCTTCCCAGGAGAGACCCAGTACTTC

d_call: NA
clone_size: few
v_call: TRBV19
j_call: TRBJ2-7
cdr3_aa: CASSIVAGHEQYF
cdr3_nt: TGTGCCAGTAGTATAGTCGCTGGGCACGAGCAGTACTTC

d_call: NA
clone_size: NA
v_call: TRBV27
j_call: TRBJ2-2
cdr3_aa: CASSPTTANTGELFF
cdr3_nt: TGTGCCAGCAGTCCTACGACAGCGAACACCGGGGAGCTGTTTTTT

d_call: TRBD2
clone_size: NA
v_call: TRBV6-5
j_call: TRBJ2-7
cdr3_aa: CASTDSGGTTYEQYF
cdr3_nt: TGTGCCAGCACCGACAGCGGGGGAACGACCTACGAGCAGTACTTC

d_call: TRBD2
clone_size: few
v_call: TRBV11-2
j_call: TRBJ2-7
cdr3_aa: CASSLTLAGGVEQYF
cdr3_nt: TGTGCCAGCAGCTTAACACTAGCGGGAGGGGTCGAGCAGTACTTC

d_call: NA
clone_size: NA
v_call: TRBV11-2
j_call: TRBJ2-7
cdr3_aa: CASSLTHTYEQYF
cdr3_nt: TGTGCCAGCAGCTTGACACACACCTACGAGCAGTACTTC

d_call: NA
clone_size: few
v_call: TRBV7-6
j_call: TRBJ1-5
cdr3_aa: CASSLEGSNQPQHF
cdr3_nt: TGTGCCAGCAGCTTAGAGGGGAGCAATCAGCCCCAGCATTTT